This TCR beta chain was identified in a study of blood T cell repertoires in COVID-19 (dated by TCRdb to between 2020 and 2021). About the full investigation: The collaborator samples originated in the United States, Italy and Spain and spanned the acute and convalescent phases of COVID-19. The material from the prospective study consisted of cDNA or gDNA derived from T cells, B-cell-depleted T cells, or PBMCs. The dataset comprised deeply sampled blood TCRbeta repertoires from subjects exposed to, actively infected with, or recovered from COVID-19. A freely available public database, intended as a resource for researchers studying the immune response to SARS-CoV-2, is where the repertoires were released. Samples came from the ongoing ImmuneRACE study (first 160 participants) plus 1,254 subjects from 6 global collaborators. A de-identified subject ID, COVID-19 status, age in years and sex were almost always included in the sample metadata. Where available, HLA class I and class II types were taken from metadata supplied by the sample provider and were not determined by assay-based typing. Overall study results and their limits: The amount of clinical and demographic metadata varied by source and participant and was provided uncurated.

About this clone itself: The target of this receptor is not known. The sample holds no much larger clone one base away, and base qualities are not on file.

In Seattle, one collaborating source enrolled patients while the infection was active and tracked those patients longitudinally over the course of disease. Collaborating institutions collected whole blood in K2EDTA tubes following their own protocols. Collaborator samples were shipped for TCRbeta analysis as frozen whole blood, isolated PBMCs, or DNA extracted from either sample type. The immunoSEQ Assay, a bias-controlled multiplex PCR, was used to amplify TCRbeta CDR3 regions from genomic DNA. The original pipeline was this. The number of nucleated cells in each sample was estimated from the amplification of reference gene primers within the assay. To quantify the absolute abundance of each unique TCRbeta CDR3 rearrangement, sequence reads were collapsed and filtered. For each sample, productive Simpson clonality was calculated as the square root of Simpson's diversity index across productive rearrangements. The clones in this table, taken by TCRdb from immuneACCESS, are in-frame only. Not every clone is retained; where verified, under half of the shortfall comes from an unresolved V gene, and the cause of the rest is unknown. The V and J calls and clone size were taken over from that table, and D and trimming were inferred from the DNA. The sample table holds 150,000 to 200,000 clones, of which 65% to 90% were seen once. 6.5% to 8.5% of the sample goes to the ten largest clones.

The TCR originated in a woman aged 35 to 49 with COVID-19, enrolled during active disease. Sequencing was done on a sample of peripheral blood.

The nucleotide sequence is given as TGTGCCAGCAGCTTACGGAGTAATTCACCCCTCCACTTT. Translated, this gives CASSLRSNSPLHF. The V and J genes are TRBV7-3 and TRBJ1-6, with the D gene uncertain. From the germline V gene, CDR1 is SGHTA and CDR2 is FQGTGA. From cysteine to phenylalanine, the CDR3 is 13 amino acids long. Of the read, only the CDR3 DNA is kept; its 39 bases are in frame from base 1. V is clipped by 2 bases and J by 6 bases, and the sequence between their germline boundaries is 5 bases long.